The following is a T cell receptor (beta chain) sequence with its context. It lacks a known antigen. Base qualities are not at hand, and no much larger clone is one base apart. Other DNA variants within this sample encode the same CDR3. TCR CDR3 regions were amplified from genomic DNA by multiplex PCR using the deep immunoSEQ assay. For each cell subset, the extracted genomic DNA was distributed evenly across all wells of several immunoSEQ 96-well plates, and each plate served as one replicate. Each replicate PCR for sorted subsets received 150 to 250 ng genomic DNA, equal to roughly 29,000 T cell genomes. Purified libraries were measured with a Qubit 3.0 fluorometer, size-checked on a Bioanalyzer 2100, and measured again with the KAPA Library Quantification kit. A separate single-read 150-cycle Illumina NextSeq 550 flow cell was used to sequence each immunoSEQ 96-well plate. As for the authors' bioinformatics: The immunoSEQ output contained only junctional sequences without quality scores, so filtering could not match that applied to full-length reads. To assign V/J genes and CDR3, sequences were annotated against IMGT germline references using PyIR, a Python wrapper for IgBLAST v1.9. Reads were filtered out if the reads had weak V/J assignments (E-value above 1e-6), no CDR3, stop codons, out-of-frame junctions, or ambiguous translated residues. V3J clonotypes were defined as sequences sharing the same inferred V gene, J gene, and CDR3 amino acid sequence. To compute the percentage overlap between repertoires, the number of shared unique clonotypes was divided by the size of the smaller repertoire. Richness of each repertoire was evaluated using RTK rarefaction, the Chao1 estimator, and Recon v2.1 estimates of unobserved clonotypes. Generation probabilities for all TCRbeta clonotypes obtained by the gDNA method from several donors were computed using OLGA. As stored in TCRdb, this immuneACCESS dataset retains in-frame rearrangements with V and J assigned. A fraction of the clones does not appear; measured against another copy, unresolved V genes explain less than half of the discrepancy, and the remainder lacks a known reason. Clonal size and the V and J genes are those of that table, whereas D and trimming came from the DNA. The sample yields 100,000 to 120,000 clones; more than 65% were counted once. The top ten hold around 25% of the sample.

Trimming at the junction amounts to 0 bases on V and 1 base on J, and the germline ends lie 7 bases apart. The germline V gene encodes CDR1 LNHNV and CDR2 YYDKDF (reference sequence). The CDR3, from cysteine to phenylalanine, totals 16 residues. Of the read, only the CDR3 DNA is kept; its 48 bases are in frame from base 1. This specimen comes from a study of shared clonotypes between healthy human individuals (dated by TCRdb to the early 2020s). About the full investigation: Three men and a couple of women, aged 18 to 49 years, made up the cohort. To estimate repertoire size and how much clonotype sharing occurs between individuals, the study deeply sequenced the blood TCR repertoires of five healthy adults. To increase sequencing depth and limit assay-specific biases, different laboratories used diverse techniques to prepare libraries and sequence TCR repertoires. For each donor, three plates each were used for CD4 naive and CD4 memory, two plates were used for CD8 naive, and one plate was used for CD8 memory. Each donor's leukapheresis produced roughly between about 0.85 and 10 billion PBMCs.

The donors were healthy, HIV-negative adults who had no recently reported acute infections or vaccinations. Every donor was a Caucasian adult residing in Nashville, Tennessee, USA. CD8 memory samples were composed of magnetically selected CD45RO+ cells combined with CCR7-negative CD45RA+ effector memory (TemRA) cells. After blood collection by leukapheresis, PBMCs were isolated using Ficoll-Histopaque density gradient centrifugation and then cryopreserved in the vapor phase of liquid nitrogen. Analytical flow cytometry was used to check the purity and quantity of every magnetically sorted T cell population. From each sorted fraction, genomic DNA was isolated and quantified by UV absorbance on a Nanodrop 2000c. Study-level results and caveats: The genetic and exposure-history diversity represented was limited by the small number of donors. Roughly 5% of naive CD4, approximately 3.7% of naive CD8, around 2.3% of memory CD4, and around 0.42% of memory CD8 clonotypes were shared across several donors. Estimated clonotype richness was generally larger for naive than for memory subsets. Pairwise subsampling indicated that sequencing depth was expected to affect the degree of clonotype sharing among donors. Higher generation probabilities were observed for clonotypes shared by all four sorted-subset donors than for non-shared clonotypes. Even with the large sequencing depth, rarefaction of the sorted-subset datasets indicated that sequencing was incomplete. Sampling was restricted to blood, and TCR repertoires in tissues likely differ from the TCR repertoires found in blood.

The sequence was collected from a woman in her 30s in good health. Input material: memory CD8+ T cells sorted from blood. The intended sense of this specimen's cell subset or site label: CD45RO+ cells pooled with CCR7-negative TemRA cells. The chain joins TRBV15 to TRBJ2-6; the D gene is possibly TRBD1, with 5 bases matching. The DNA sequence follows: TGTGCCACCAGCAGAGATAGGGGTTCTGGGGCCAACGTCCTGACTTTC. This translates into CATSRDRGSGANVLTF.